This is a list of T cell receptor beta chains from one sample in a study of neurological immune-mediated disorders. A single record per CDR3 protein comes from TCRdb applying MiXCR to the 5' RACE reads. The sample includes 25,000 to 35,000 distinct CDR3 sequences, about 3% seen only once; the top ten take 7%. The source material was PBMCs. The source of these receptors is a woman aged 30 to 39 with multiple sclerosis. The CDR3 runs from the conserved cysteine through the conserved F or W. The order of the fields is clone size, D gene, J gene, V gene, CDR3 DNA, CDR3 protein. D genes are given only for firm matches. Clone sizes are given selectively: once, few, many, or a class where the clone is expanded.

>many|TRBD2|TRBJ2-7|TRBV29-1
TGCAGCGTTGAAGGAGGACTAGCGGGAGGTGCCTACGAGCAGTACTTC
CSVEGGLAGGAYEQYF
>many|-|TRBJ2-5|TRBV20-1
TGCAGTGCTACCTCCCCGGGGTACCAAGAGACCCAGTACTTC
CSATSPGYQETQYF
>many|-|TRBJ2-4|TRBV3-1
TGTGCCAGCAGACCCTCTGGGCTGACCAAAAACATTCAGTACTTC
CASRPSGLTKNIQYF
>many|-|TRBJ1-5|TRBV20-1
TGCAGTGCGAACAGGGGCAATCAGCCCCAGCATTTT
CSANRGNQPQHF
>many|TRBD2|TRBJ2-7|TRBV7-2
TGTGCCAGCAGCTTAGGAGGCGGGGGAAAATCCTACGAGCAGTACTTC
CASSLGGGGKSYEQYF
>many|-|TRBJ1-4|TRBV12-3/TRBV12-4
TGTGCCAGCAGTTTAAGCGACGGGGGTAATGAAAAACTGTTTTTT
CASSLSDGGNEKLFF
>many|TRBD2|TRBJ2-1|TRBV7-2
TGTGCCAGCAGCTTAGGGCTAGCGGGTAACAATGAGCAGTTCTTC
CASSLGLAGNNEQFF
>many|TRBD1|TRBJ2-3|TRBV20-1
TGCAGTGTCAGGAGGCAGGGGGCCTCAGATACGCAGTATTTT
CSVRRQGASDTQYF
>many|-|TRBJ2-3|TRBV5-1
TGCGCCAGCAGCCCAGGACAGTCCTACACAGATACGCAGTATTTT
CASSPGQSYTDTQYF
>many|-|TRBJ2-7|TRBV7-2
TGTGCCAGCAGCTTAGCCAGCTCCTACGAGCAGTACTTC
CASSLASSYEQYF
>many|TRBD2|TRBJ2-1|TRBV5-1
TGCGCCAGCGGAGGGACTAGCGGGATCTCCTACAATGAGCAGTTCTTC
CASGGTSGISYNEQFF
>medium-sized|-|TRBJ2-3|TRBV7-2
TGTGCCAGCAGCTTACAGGACACAGATACGCAGTATTTT
CASSLQDTDTQYF
>many|-|TRBJ2-5|TRBV7-9
TGTGCCAGCAGCTCCTTAATCGGAGAGACCCAGTACTTC
CASSSLIGETQYF
>many|TRBD1|TRBJ2-7|TRBV20-1
TGCAGTGCTACGACCGGGACAGGGGGTTCCTACGAGCAGTACTTC
CSATTGTGGSYEQYF
>many|-|TRBJ1-1|TRBV7-2
TGTGCCAGCAGCTACTTTCGCCGGGGCACTGAAGCTTTCTTT
CASSYFRRGTEAFF
>few|TRBD1|TRBJ2-1|TRBV4-1
TGCGCCAGCAGCCAGCCCACAGGGGTCTCCTACAATGAGCAGTTCTTC
CASSQPTGVSYNEQFF
>many|-|TRBJ1-6|TRBV6-5
TGTGCCAGCAGTGGGACGGGGAATAGTTCACCCCTCCACTTT
CASSGTGNSSPLHF
>many|TRBD2|TRBJ2-3|TRBV4-1
TGCGCCAGCAGCCACTCCGGACTAGCGGGGGGGCCGGATACGCAGTATTTT
CASSHSGLAGGPDTQYF
>many|TRBD2|TRBJ2-2|TRBV10-3
TGTGCCATCAGTCGGGGGGGACTAGCGGCGAACACCGGGGAGCTGTTTTTT
CAISRGGLAANTGELFF
>-|-|TRBJ2-6|TRBV7-2
TGTGCCAGCAGCTCGCTTGGGGCCAACGTCCTGACTTTC
CASSSLGANVLTF
>many|TRBD2|TRBJ2-1|TRBV5-1
TGCGCCAGCAGCTCGGGGGGGCCAGCTGGGAATGAGCAGTTCTTC
CASSSGGPAGNEQFF
>few|-|TRBJ2-5|TRBV6-4
TGTGCCGGCCCCGGGGGCCAAGAGACCCAGTACTTC
CAGPGGQETQYF
>many|-|TRBJ1-1|TRBV7-2
TGTGCCAGCAGCTTAAAGGGAGGTACTGAAGCTTTCTTT
CASSLKGGTEAFF
>many|-|TRBJ1-6|TRBV5-1
TGCGCCAGCAGCTTGGTATTCCCCTCCTATAATTCACCCCTCCACTTT
CASSLVFPSYNSPLHF
>many|-|TRBJ2-2|TRBV7-2
TGTGCCAGCAGCTTACAACAGGCGTCCGGGGAGCTGTTTTTT
CASSLQQASGELFF
>many|TRBD2|TRBJ2-2|TRBV7-2
TGTGCCAGCAGCTCGGGGGGGGGCCTCAACACCGGGGAGCTGTTTTTT
CASSSGGGLNTGELFF
>many|-|TRBJ2-3|TRBV12-3/TRBV12-4
TGTGCCAGCAGTTTATCGGGTAGGAATGGAGATACGCAGTATTTT
CASSLSGRNGDTQYF